This T cell receptor beta chain was identified in a study of OX40 agonist ivuxolimab in advanced cancers. Across the whole study: Each dose-escalation patient presented with hepatocellular carcinoma, melanoma, renal cell or head and neck cancer. Prior anti-PD-1, anti-PD-L1 or anti-CTLA-4 therapy did not bar entry, and approximately 43% had some.

V was pared by 5 bases and J by 9 bases, with 16 bases between. Germline assignment: CDR1 MGHRA and CDR2 YSYEKL. This CDR3 contains 13 residues. Some clones are missing from TCRdb's copy, which holds only in-frame ones; the method was immunoSEQ multiplex PCR. The sample carries about 91,000 clones, over 75% recorded once. The TCR originated in an adult with an advanced solid tumor such as melanoma, head and neck, liver or kidney cancer. This chain uses TRBV4-1 with TRBJ2-5; D possibly corresponds to TRBD2 (6 bases). Source: CD4+ or CD8+ T cells sorted from blood, taken in a trial of the OX40 agonist ivuxolimab. Here the CDR3 DNA reads TGCGCCAGCAGCTCCCCGGAGGGGAGAGCCCAGTACTTC. It encodes CASSSPEGRAQYF.